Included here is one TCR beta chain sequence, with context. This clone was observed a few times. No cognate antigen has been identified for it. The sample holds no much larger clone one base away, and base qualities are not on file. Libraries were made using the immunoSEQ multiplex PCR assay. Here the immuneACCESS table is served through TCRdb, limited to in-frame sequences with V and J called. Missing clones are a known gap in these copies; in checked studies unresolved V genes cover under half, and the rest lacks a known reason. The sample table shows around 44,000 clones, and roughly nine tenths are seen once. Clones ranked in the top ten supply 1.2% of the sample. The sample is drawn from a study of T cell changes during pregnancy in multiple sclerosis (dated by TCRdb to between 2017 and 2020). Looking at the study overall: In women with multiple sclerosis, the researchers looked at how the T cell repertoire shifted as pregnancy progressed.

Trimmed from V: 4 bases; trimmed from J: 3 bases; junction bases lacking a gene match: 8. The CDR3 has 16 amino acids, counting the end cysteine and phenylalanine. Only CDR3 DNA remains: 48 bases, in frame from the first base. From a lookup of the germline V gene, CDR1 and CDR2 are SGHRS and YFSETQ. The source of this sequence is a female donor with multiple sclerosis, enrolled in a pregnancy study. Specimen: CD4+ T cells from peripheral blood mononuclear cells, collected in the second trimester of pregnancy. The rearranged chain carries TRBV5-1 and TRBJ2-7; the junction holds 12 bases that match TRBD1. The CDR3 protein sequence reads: CASSRLGTGGSYEQYF. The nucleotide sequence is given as TGCGCCAGCAGCCGTCTAGGGACAGGGGGCAGCTACGAGCAGTACTTC.